What follows describes a single TCR beta chain. Assay: immunoSEQ multiplex PCR; the TCRdb copy retains only in-frame clones and omits some. The table records 80,000 to 100,000 clones, just over 90% of them present only once. These data originate in a study of T cell changes during pregnancy in multiple sclerosis. The trim removed 0 bases at V and 2 bases at J, leaving 9 bases unmatched. The CDR3 contains 17 residues. The receptor was derived from a female donor in good health, enrolled as a control in a pregnancy study. This sequence joins TRBV23-1 and TRBJ1-2; 7 bases are shared with TRBD1. TRBV23-1 is flagged as an ORF with uncertain function. This specimen was peripheral blood, taken in the second trimester of pregnancy. CDR3 in amino acids: CASSQSRQGLLNYGYTF. The CDR3 DNA reads as TGCGCCAGCAGTCAATCTAGACAGGGACTTCTAAACTATGGCTACACCTTC.